The TCR beta chain under discussion was sequenced for a study of Ad26.COV2.S vaccination and SARS-CoV-2 variants. The data were produced by immunoSEQ multiplex PCR, yet TCRdb's version contains in-frame clones alone and is incomplete. The sample consists of around 170,000 clones, approximately 90% of them appearing once. As concerns this clone: The antigen is undetermined.

Between the trimmed V and J ends, which lost 1 base and 5 bases, there was a span of 8 bases. CDR3 length equals 13 residues. Germline assignment: CDR1 SGHVS and CDR2 FQNEAQ. Study-wide results and limits: It was reported that spike-specific CD8+ and CD4+ T cell responses were substantially broad after vaccination. Greater spike-specific TCR breadth was seen in vaccine recipients than in placebo recipients. Estimates derived from TCR breadth and depth analyses may have underestimated total T cell responses. It was found that vaccine and placebo recipients had similar non-spike TCR breadth.

The sequencing used peripheral blood, collected after recovery from COVID-19. The sequence was collected from a human donor who had recovered from COVID-19. V usage is TRBV7-8 and J usage is TRBJ1-1; maybe TRBD1 (5 bases). In DNA, the CDR3 is TGTGCCAGCAGCTTAGGGGGACGGACTGAAGCTTTCTTT. This translates into CASSLGGRTEAFF.